The rows below give T cell receptor beta chains drawn from one sample of a study of shared clonotypes between healthy human individuals. Profiling relied on immunoSEQ multiplex PCR, and the TCRdb table lists in-frame clones only, not all of them. Altogether fewer than 150,000 clones are present, about 62% being singletons, with the ten largest covering 20% to 25%. The sample consisted of memory CD8+ T cells sorted from blood. These receptors were collected from a woman in her thirties in good health. Both conserved end residues are part of each CDR3. Fields, in order: D gene, clone size, V gene, CDR3 length, J gene, CDR3 protein, CDR3 DNA. A D gene is named only where the DNA matches it firmly. The listing skips clone size in some rows; elsewhere it reads once, few, many or a size class.

TRBD1	once	TRBV25-1	13	TRBJ1-1	CAEQGEKNTEAFF	TGTGCCGAACAGGGGGAAAAGAACACTGAAGCTTTCTTT
TRBD2	.	TRBV6-4	15	TRBJ2-3	CASSDSSGDTDTQYF	TGTGCCAGCAGTGACTCGAGCGGGGACACAGATACGCAGTATTTT
TRBD1	.	TRBV28	16	TRBJ2-7	CASSLFSDRGSNEQYF	TGTGCCAGCAGTTTATTCTCGGACAGGGGAAGTAACGAGCAGTACTTC
TRBD1	.	TRBV28	16	TRBJ2-7	CASSYVFGTGAYEQYF	TGTGCCAGCAGTTACGTCTTCGGGACAGGGGCCTACGAGCAGTACTTC
.	once	TRBV5-4	13	TRBJ2-7	CASSAIDSYEQYF	TGTGCCAGCAGCGCCATTGACAGCTACGAGCAGTACTTC
TRBD2	.	TRBV28	12	TRBJ2-7	CASSGGVYEQYF	TGTGCCAGCAGTGGGGGGGTCTACGAGCAGTACTTC
.	few	TRBV7-9	15	TRBJ1-2	CASENPTGRLGGYTF	TGTGCCAGCGAAAACCCGACAGGTCGGTTGGGTGGCTACACCTTC
TRBD2	.	TRBV4-2	16	TRBJ2-2	CASSPFKREDTGELFF	TGTGCCAGCAGCCCTTTTAAGCGGGAGGACACCGGGGAGCTGTTTTTT
.	.	TRBV28	14	TRBJ2-1	CASIESGRYNEQFF	TGTGCCAGCATCGAGAGCGGGCGCTACAATGAGCAGTTCTTC
TRBD1	once	TRBV6-6	15	TRBJ2-1	CASSYSRQGAREQFF	TGTGCCAGCAGTTACTCGAGGCAGGGGGCGCGTGAGCAGTTCTTC
.	.	TRBV6-1	14	TRBJ2-2	CASSGGPDTGELFF	TGTGCCAGCAGCGGGGGACCCGACACCGGGGAGCTGTTTTTT
.	many	TRBV6-4	14	TRBJ2-1	CASSESGTNNEQFF	TGTGCCAGCAGTGAAAGCGGAACTAACAATGAGCAGTTCTTC
TRBD2	.	TRBV10-2	18	TRBJ2-5	CASSHHSGAIIRRETQYF	TGCGCCAGCAGTCATCATAGCGGGGCCATCATAAGGCGGGAGACCCAGTACTTC
TRBD1	few	TRBV7-9	15	TRBJ1-5	CASSSRGDSNQPQHF	TGTGCCAGCAGCTCCAGGGGGGATAGCAATCAGCCCCAGCATTTT
TRBD1	.	TRBV4-2	15	TRBJ1-1	CASSQGTGGSTEAFF	TGTGCCAGCAGCCAGGGGACAGGGGGCTCTACTGAAGCTTTCTTT
.	.	TRBV15	18	TRBJ2-2	CATSQAGTFYLNTGELFF	TGTGCCACCAGCCAAGCCGGGACTTTTTACCTAAACACCGGGGAGCTGTTTTTT
TRBD2	.	TRBV7-6	16	TRBJ2-7	CASSPGGSGRAYEQYF	TGTGCCAGCAGCCCAGGTGGGAGCGGGAGGGCCTACGAGCAGTACTTC
.	.	TRBV6-5	14	TRBJ2-1	CASSVAYSYNEQFF	TGTGCCAGCAGTGTAGCGTACTCCTACAATGAGCAGTTCTTC